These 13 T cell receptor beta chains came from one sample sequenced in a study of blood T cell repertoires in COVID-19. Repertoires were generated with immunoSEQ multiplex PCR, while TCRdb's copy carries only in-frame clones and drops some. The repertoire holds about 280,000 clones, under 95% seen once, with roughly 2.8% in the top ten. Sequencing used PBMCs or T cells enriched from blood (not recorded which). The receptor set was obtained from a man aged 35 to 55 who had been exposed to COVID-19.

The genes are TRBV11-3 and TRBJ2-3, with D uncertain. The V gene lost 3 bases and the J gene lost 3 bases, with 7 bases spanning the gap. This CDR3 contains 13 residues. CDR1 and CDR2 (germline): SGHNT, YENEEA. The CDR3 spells CASSFLQTDTQYF. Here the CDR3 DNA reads TGTGCCAGCAGCTTCCTACAGACAGATACGCAGTATTTT.

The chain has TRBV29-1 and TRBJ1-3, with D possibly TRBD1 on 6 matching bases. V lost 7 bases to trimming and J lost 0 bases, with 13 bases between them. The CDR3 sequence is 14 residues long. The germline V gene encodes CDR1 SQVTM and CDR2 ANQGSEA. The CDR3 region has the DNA TGCAGCGCGTCGGGCAGGGGCTCTGGAAACACCATATATTTT. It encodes CSASGRGSGNTIYF.

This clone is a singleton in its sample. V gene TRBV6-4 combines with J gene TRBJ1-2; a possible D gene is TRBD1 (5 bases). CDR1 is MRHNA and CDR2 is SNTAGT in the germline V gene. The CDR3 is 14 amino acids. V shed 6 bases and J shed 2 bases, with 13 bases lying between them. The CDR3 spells CASRPTGGNYGYTF. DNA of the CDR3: TGTGCCAGCAGGCCCACGGGGGGGAACTATGGCTACACCTTC.

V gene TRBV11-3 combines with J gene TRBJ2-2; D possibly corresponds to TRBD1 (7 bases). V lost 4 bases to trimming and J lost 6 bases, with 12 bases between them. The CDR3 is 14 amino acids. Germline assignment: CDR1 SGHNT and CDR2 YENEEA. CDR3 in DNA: TGTGCCAGCAGCTCGCAGGGGGAGGCCGGGGAGCTGTTTTTT. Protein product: CASSSQGEAGELFF.

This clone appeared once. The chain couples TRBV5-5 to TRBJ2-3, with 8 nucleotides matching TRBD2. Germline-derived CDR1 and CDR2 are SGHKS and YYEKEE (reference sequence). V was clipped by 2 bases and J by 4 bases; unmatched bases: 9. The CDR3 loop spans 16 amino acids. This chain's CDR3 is CASSFPTGGLADTQYF. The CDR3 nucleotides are TGTGCCAGCAGCTTTCCAACGGGAGGGCTGGCAGATACGCAGTATTTT.

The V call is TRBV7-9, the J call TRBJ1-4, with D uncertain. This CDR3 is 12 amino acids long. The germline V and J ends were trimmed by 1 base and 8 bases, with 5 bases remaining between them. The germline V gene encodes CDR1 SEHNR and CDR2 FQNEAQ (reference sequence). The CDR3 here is CASSLEEEKLFF. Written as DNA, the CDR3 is TGTGCCAGCAGCTTAGAGGAGGAAAAACTGTTTTTT. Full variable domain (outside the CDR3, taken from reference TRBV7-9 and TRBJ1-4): DTGVSQNPRHKITKRGQNVTFRCDPISEHNRLYWYRQTLGQGPEFLTYFQNEAQLEKSRLLSDRFSAERPKGSFSTLEIQRTEQGDSAMYLCASSLEEEKLFFGSGTQLSVL.

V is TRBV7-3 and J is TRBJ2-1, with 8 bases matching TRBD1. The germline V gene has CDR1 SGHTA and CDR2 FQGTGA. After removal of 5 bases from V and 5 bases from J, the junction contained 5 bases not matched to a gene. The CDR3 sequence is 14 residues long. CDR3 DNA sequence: TGTGCCAGCAGCGAGGACAGGGTTGACAATGAGCAGTTCTTC. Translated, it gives CASSEDRVDNEQFF.

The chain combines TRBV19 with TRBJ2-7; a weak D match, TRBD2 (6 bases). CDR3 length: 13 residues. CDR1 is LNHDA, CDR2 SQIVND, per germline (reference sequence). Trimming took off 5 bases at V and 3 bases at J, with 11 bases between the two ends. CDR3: CASSPLGGYEQYF. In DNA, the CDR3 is TGTGCCAGTAGTCCCTTGGGGGGCTACGAGCAGTACTTC.

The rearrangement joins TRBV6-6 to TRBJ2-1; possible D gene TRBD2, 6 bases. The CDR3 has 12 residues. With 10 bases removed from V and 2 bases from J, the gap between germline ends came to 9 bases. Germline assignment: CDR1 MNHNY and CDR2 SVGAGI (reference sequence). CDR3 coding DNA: TGTGCCACGGAGGGTCCCTACAATGAGCAGTTCTTC. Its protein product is CATEGPYNEQFF.

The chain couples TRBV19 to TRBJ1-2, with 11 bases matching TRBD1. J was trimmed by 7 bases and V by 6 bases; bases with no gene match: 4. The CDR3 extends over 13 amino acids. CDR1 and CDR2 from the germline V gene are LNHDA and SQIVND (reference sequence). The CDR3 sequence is CASSPDRGPGYTF. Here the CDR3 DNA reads TGTGCCAGTAGCCCGGACAGGGGGCCTGGCTACACCTTC.

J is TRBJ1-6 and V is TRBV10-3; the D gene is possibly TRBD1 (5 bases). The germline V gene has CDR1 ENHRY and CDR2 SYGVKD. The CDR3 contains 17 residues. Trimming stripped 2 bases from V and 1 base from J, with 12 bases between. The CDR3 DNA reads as TGTGCCATCAGTGAGCGGGTCGGGACTTCCTATAATTCACCCCTCCACTTT. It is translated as CAISERVGTSYNSPLHF.

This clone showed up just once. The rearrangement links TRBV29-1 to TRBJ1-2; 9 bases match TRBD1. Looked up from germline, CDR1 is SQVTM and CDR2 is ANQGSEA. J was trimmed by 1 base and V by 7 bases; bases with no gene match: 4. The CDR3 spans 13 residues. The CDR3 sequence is CSARTGVNYGYTF. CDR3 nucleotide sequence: TGCAGCGCCAGGACAGGGGTTAACTATGGCTACACCTTC. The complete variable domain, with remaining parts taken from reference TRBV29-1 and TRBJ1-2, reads SAVISQKPSRDICQRGTSLTIQCQVDSQVTMMFWYRQQPGQSLTLIATANQGSEATYESGFVIDKFPISRPNLTFSTLTVSNMSPEDSSIYLCSARTGVNYGYTFGSGTRLTVV.

Here the CDR3 DNA reads TGTGCCAGCAGTGTCCCGATAGGGGACAGTGGAAACACCATATATTTT. Its protein is CASSVPIGDSGNTIYF. The rearrangement uses TRBV28 and TRBJ1-3, with 7 positions matching TRBD1. The CDR3 consists of 16 residues. Germline V lookup: CDR1 MDHEN, CDR2 SYDVKM. V was clipped by 5 bases and J by 3 bases; unmatched bases: 10.